These 21 T cell receptor beta chains share one sample of origin, sequenced in a study of monozygotic twins with inflammatory bowel disease. TCRdb re-called the 5' RACE reads; one entry per CDR3 protein, DNA not given. Its table lists about 380,000 distinct CDR3 sequences. The sequenced sample consisted of blood. These receptors all come from a human donor with ulcerative colitis or Crohn's disease, or a healthy co-twin of an affected twin (not recorded which).

J is TRBJ1-5 and V is TRBV18. Looked up from germline, CDR1 is KGHSH and CDR2 is LQKENI. The CDR3 loop spans 15 amino acids. CDR3 sequence: CASSPGRISNQPQHF.

The chain uses TRBV4-1 and TRBJ2-7; the TRBD1 assignment by TCRdb is unverifiable without DNA. This CDR3 region has 14 residues. The V gene's germline CDR1 is MGHRA and CDR2 YSYEKL. The CDR3 reads CASSPFLGRYEQYF.

This chain connects TRBV2 to TRBJ1-4. The CDR3 consists of 12 residues. CDR1 and CDR2 (germline): SNHLY, FYNNEI. This CDR3 reads CASSEGNEKLFF.

The chain combines TRBV20-1 with TRBJ2-7; TCRdb's assignment of TRBD1 cannot be checked, as there is no DNA. Germline V gives CDR1 DFQATT, CDR2 SNEGSKA (reference sequence). The CDR3 is 14 residues long. The CDR3 is CSARETGLAYEQYF.

This chain links TRBV28 with TRBJ2-3; the D gene TCRdb calls, TRBD1, cannot be checked with no DNA. Germline assignment: CDR1 MDHEN and CDR2 SYDVKM. The CDR3 extends over 17 amino acids. CDR3 sequence reads: CASSSDRGAGFSDTQYF.

V usage is TRBV30 and J usage is TRBJ1-3; TCRdb indicates TRBD1, and absent DNA this call remains unverified. The CDR3 consists of 14 residues. Germline V gene data show CDR1 as GTSNPN and CDR2 as SVGIG (reference sequence). The CDR3 here is CAWSVTGNGNTIYF. Full variable domain (outside the CDR3, taken from reference TRBV30 and TRBJ1-3): SQTIHQWPATLVQPVGSPLSLECTVEGTSNPNLYWYRQAAGRGLQLLFYSVGIGQISSEVPQNLSASRPQDRQFILSSKKLLLSDSGFYLCAWSVTGNGNTIYFGEGSWLTVV.

V is TRBV19 and J is TRBJ2-7. CDR1 LNHDA and CDR2 SQIVND come from the germline V gene (reference sequence). The CDR3 is 13 amino acids. The CDR3 spells CASSIVRSYEQYF.

The rearrangement joins TRBV7-9 to TRBJ2-5; TCRdb's assignment of TRBD2 cannot be checked, as there is no DNA. The CDR3 totals 15 residues. Germline-derived CDR1 and CDR2 are SEHNR and FQNEAQ (reference sequence). CDR3 residues: CASSPFSGPGETQYF. The full variable domain, its missing parts supplied by reference TRBV7-9 and TRBJ2-5, is DTGVSQNPRHKITKRGQNVTFRCDPISEHNRLYWYRQTLGQGPEFLTYFQNEAQLEKSRLLSDRFSAERPKGSFSTLEIQRTEQGDSAMYLCASSPFSGPGETQYFGPGTRLLVL.

CDR3: CASSLSPISNQPQHF. This rearrangement joins TRBV12-3 or TRBV12-4 to TRBJ1-5. The CDR3 is 15 residues long.

The J gene is TRBJ2-6, the V gene TRBV5-1. The CDR3 covers 16 residues. CDR1 SGHRS and CDR2 YFSETQ come from the germline V gene. The CDR3 spells CASSLIGSFGANVLTF.

The rearrangement joins TRBV7-3 to TRBJ1-2; TCRdb reports TRBD1, a call that lacks DNA to check it against. Germline assignment: CDR1 SGHTA and CDR2 FQGTGA. CDR3 length: 17 residues. Here the CDR3 reads CASSLTGRDPQLYGYTF.

The CDR3 region is CASSPTPGQAIYGYTF. The gene calls are TRBV7-9 and TRBJ1-2; there is no DNA to check the TCRdb D call of TRBD1. Germline CDR1 and CDR2: SEHNR and FQNEAQ (reference sequence). The CDR3 totals 16 residues.

The V and J genes are TRBV5-1 and TRBJ2-3; TCRdb proposes TRBD2, but this gene call is untestable without DNA. Germline CDR1 is SGHRS and CDR2 is YFSETQ. This CDR3 has 16 amino acids. This CDR3 is CASSLPGLADTDTQYF.

The V and J genes are TRBV7-2 and TRBJ1-6. This CDR3 is built from 13 residues. The germline V gene encodes CDR1 SGHTA and CDR2 FQGNSA. The CDR3 loop reads CASSLALDSPLHF.

CDR3 sequence reads: CASRRPGDGNQPQHF. This chain uses TRBV12-3 or TRBV12-4 with TRBJ1-5; the D call of TRBD1 rests on TCRdb alone, since no DNA is present to check it. The CDR3 is 15 residues long.

The J gene is TRBJ1-1, the V gene TRBV7-2; TCRdb's assignment of TRBD1 cannot be checked, as there is no DNA. This CDR3 comprises 17 residues. Germline lookup yields CDR1 SGHTA and CDR2 FQGNSA. This chain's CDR3 is CASSLVGQGSVNTEAFF.

CDR3 residues: CASSPSLTGGGFSEKLFF. The chain has TRBV7-8 and TRBJ1-4; TCRdb returns TRBD1, unconfirmable since there is no DNA. Germline loops: CDR1 SGHVS, CDR2 FQNEAQ. This CDR3 is 18 amino acids long.

CDR3 in amino acids: CASRYLYYEQFF. The chain recombines TRBV6-2 or TRBV6-3 with TRBJ2-1. This CDR3 has 12 amino acids. Germline V lookup: CDR1 MNHEY, CDR2 SVGEGT.

This rearrangement joins TRBV7-3 to TRBJ2-1; checking the TCRdb D call of TRBD1 is not possible without DNA. Per the germline V gene, CDR1 is SGHTA and CDR2 is FQGTGA. The CDR3 is 15 amino acids. The CDR3 protein is CASSLGSGRYNEQFF.

The rearrangement uses TRBV6-6 and TRBJ2-7; TCRdb designates TRBD1, a call that cannot be tested without DNA. The CDR3 runs 12 residues. Germline V gene lookup returns CDR1 MNHNY and CDR2 SVGAGI (reference sequence). The CDR3 region is CASSPGGAEQYF.

The chain is built from TRBV20-1 and TRBJ2-2; absent DNA, TCRdb's TRBD2 call cannot be checked. The CDR3 has 16 amino acids. Germline-derived CDR1 and CDR2 are DFQATT and SNEGSKA (reference sequence). The CDR3 region is CSALVARGENTGELFF.